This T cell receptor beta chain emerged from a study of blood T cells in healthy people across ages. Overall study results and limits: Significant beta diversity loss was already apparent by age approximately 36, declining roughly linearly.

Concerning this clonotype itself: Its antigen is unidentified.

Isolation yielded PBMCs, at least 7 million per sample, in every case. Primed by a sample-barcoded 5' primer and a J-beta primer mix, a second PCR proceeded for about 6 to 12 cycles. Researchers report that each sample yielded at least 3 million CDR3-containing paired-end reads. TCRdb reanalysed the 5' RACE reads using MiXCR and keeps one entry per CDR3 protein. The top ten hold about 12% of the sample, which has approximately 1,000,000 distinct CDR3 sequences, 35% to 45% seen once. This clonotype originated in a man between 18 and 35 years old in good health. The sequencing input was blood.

The CDR3 spells CSARDPGRTTEAFF. CDR3 bases: TGCAGTGCTAGAGATCCAGGGAGGACCACTGAAGCTTTCTTT. The chain combines TRBV20-1 with TRBJ1-1; D is possibly TRBD1 (5 bases). Trimming removed 0 bases at V and 4 bases at J, with 12 bases between. In germline, CDR1 is DFQATT, CDR2 SNEGSKA (reference sequence). This CDR3 comprises 14 residues.